The 23 T cell receptor beta chains below were found in one sample sequenced in a study of blood T cell repertoires in COVID-19. The repertoire was sequenced with immunoSEQ multiplex PCR; TCRdb's copy has only in-frame clones and lacks some. The table has fewer than 35,000 clones, just over 85% seen once; the top ten hold roughly 7.7%. Sequencing was performed on peripheral blood. The receptors here all came from a woman aged 45-65 years with active COVID-19.

Only one count was recorded for this clone. V is TRBV29-1 and J is TRBJ2-5; perhaps TRBD1 as D (6 bases). Trimming stripped 6 bases from V and 2 bases from J, with 10 bases between. Germline CDR1 reads SQVTM; CDR2 reads ANQGSEA. The CDR3 loop spans 12 amino acids. CDR3 in amino acids: CSVRTAQETQYF. The CDR3 bases are TGCAGCGTCCGGACAGCACAAGAGACCCAGTACTTC.

This chain connects TRBV18 to TRBJ2-3; TRBD2 matches at 12 bases. Trimming took 3 bases from V and 4 from J; bases not matched to a gene: 2. Germline V lookup: CDR1 KGHSH, CDR2 LQKENI. This CDR3 has 15 amino acids. CDR3 in amino acids: CASSPGLAGSDTQYF. As DNA, the CDR3 is TGTGCCAGCTCACCGGGACTAGCGGGCTCAGATACGCAGTATTTT. The complete variable domain, with remaining parts taken from reference TRBV18 and TRBJ2-3, reads NAGVMQNPRHLVRRRGQEARLRCSPMKGHSHVYWYRQLPEEGLKFMVYLQKENIIDESGMPKERFSAEFPKEGPSILRIQQVVRGDSAAYFCASSPGLAGSDTQYFGPGTRLTVL.

The rearrangement uses TRBV10-2 and TRBJ2-7; D not certain. The germline CDR1 and CDR2 sequences are WSHSY and SAAADI. V dropped 1 base and J dropped 6 bases, with 4 bases sitting between them. The length of the CDR3 is 11 residues. The CDR3 sequence is CASSEFGEQYF. The CDR3 bases are TGCGCCAGCAGTGAGTTCGGCGAGCAGTACTTC.

This sequence joins TRBV28 and TRBJ1-1; D is unclear. CDR3 size: 14 residues. V lost 5 bases to trimming and J lost 0 bases, with 10 bases between them. Germline V CDR1 and CDR2: MDHEN, SYDVKM. CDR3 nucleotide sequence: TGTGCCAGCAGTGTACCGGGGATGAACACTGAAGCTTTCTTT. Residues: CASSVPGMNTEAFF. Together with reference TRBV28 and TRBJ1-1, the CDR3 gives the full variable domain: DVKVTQSSRYLVKRTGEKVFLECVQDMDHENMFWYRQDPGLGLRLIYFSYDVKMKEKGDIPEGYSVSREKKERFSLILESASTNQTSMYLCASSVPGMNTEAFFGQGTRLTVV.

The chain has TRBV5-4 and TRBJ2-3; 10 bases line up with TRBD1. After removal of 0 bases from V and 3 bases from J, the junction contained 1 base not matched to a gene. The CDR3 totals 15 residues. Germline V gene data show CDR1 as SGHNT and CDR2 as YYREEE (reference sequence). In DNA, the CDR3 is TGTGCCAGCAGCTTGGGACAGGGGGCTACAGATACGCAGTATTTT. Its protein is CASSLGQGATDTQYF.

The CDR3 protein is CASSTTGGKAEAFF. Written as DNA, the CDR3 is TGTGCCAGCTCAACGACAGGGGGCAAGGCTGAAGCTTTCTTT. V usage is TRBV18 and J usage is TRBJ1-1; TRBD1 agrees at 10 bases. This CDR3 contains 14 residues. CDR1 is KGHSH, CDR2 LQKENI, per germline. V dropped 5 bases and J dropped 6; count of bases not matched to a gene: 6.

This clone was counted a few times. The chain recombines TRBV6-5 with TRBJ1-3; 8 nucleotides match TRBD1. Germline V CDR1 and CDR2: MNHEY, SVGAGI. With V trimmed by 2 bases and J by 4 bases, 1 base remained unmatched. The CDR3 loop spans 14 amino acids. The chain's CDR3 is CASSYRTGGNTIYF. The DNA of the CDR3 is TGTGCCAGCAGTTACCGGACAGGGGGAAACACCATATATTTT.

The chain joins TRBV6-6 to TRBJ1-6, with 11 bases that match TRBD1. Germline-derived CDR1 and CDR2 are MNHNY and SVGAGI (reference sequence). This CDR3 spans 14 amino acids. J lost 12 bases, V lost 6 bases, and 7 bases had no gene match. CDR3 DNA: TGTGCCAGCAGACCCGGGACAGGGGGTGAACCCCTCCACTTT. It translates to CASRPGTGGEPLHF.

The chain couples TRBV11-2 to TRBJ2-5, with a weak D call TRBD2 (6 bases). Germline V gene sequence: CDR1 SGHAT, CDR2 FQNNGV. This CDR3 comprises 13 residues. Trimming left V 6 bases short and J 6 bases short, with 14 bases between. CDR3 nucleotides: TGTGCCAGCAGATCTACGGGAGTTCAGACCCAGTACTTC. It specifies CASRSTGVQTQYF.

CDR3 in DNA: TGTGCCAGCAAACCGGGGGGAAGTCTCTATGGCTACACCTTC. Residues: CASKPGGSLYGYTF. The chain is built from TRBV27 and TRBJ1-2; TRBD1 is a possible D gene (5 bases). The V and J ends lost 7 bases and 4 bases respectively, with 16 bases between them. Per germline, CDR1 MNHEY and CDR2 SMNVEV (reference sequence). This CDR3 is built from 14 residues.

CDR3 nucleotide sequence: TGTGCCAGCGGACAGGGGGACTCGTCGGTCCTTTATAGCAATCAGCCCCAGCATTTT. It specifies CASGQGDSSVLYSNQPQHF. The chain employs TRBV19 and TRBJ1-5, with 10 bases matching TRBD1. In germline, CDR1 is LNHDA, CDR2 SQIVND (reference sequence). The V gene end was trimmed by 9 bases and the J gene end by 0 bases; junction bases not matched to a gene: 17. The CDR3 consists of 19 residues.

The chain combines TRBV11-2 with TRBJ2-5; 7 nucleotides match TRBD1. V was clipped by 5 bases and J by 7 bases; unmatched bases: 19. Germline loops: CDR1 SGHAT, CDR2 FQNNGV. This CDR3 region has 17 residues. The CDR3 region has the DNA TGTGCCAGCAGCCAATTTAGAGACAGACAGGGCCAGGGGACCCAGTACTTC. Translated: CASSQFRDRQGQGTQYF.

This chain uses TRBV7-2 with TRBJ1-4; no clear D gene. The CDR3 has 16 residues. Trimming took 1 base from V and 0 from J, leaving 9 bases between them. Germline values: CDR1 SGHTA, CDR2 FQGNSA. The DNA of the CDR3 is TGTGCCAGCAGCTTAGGGGCATTTGCAACTAATGAAAAACTGTTTTTT. Residues: CASSLGAFATNEKLFF.

The gene calls are TRBV5-1 and TRBJ2-1; the D gene is possibly TRBD1 (5 bases). This CDR3 has 15 amino acids. The germline V gene has CDR1 SGHRS and CDR2 YFSETQ. Trimming took 6 bases from V and 2 from J, leaving 15 bases between them. In DNA, the CDR3 is TGCGCCAGCAACCTTCAGGGTAGGACCTACAATGAGCAGTTCTTC. The encoded protein is CASNLQGRTYNEQFF. Using reference TRBV5-1 and TRBJ2-1 for the parts outside the CDR3, the full variable domain is KAGVTQTPRYLIKTRGQQVTLSCSPISGHRSVSWYQQTPGQGLQFLFEYFSETQRNKGNFPGRFSGRQFSNSRSEMNVSTLELGDSALYLCASNLQGRTYNEQFFGPGTRLTVL.

The genes are TRBV7-3 and TRBJ2-7; 9 positions agree with TRBD1. The CDR3 runs 16 residues. The J segment lost 2 bases and the V segment lost 1 base, leaving 6 bases of the junction unmatched. Germline CDR1 and CDR2: SGHTA and FQGTGA. CDR3 loop: CASSLKGQGLPYEQYF. CDR3 bases: TGTGCCAGCAGCTTAAAAGGACAGGGGCTCCCCTACGAGCAGTACTTC.

This clone was counted a single time. The J gene is TRBJ1-2, the V gene TRBV4-1, with TRBD1 matching over 7 bases. The CDR3 sequence is 14 residues long. Germline lookup yields CDR1 MGHRA and CDR2 YSYEKL. Losses at the gene ends were 1 base for V and 1 base for J; bases not matched to a gene: 0. The CDR3, as DNA: TGCGCCAGCAGCCAAGGGGACAGTAACTATGGCTACACCTTC. As protein: CASSQGDSNYGYTF.

The rearrangement joins TRBV28 to TRBJ2-3; D perhaps matches TRBD2 (5 bases). Germline loops: CDR1 MDHEN, CDR2 SYDVKM. Trimming pared 3 bases from V and 0 bases from J, leaving 13 bases between. The CDR3 spans 16 residues. The CDR3 DNA reads TGTGCCAGCAGTTTGTTGCGGGTACCTAGCACAGATACGCAGTATTTT. Translation gives CASSLLRVPSTDTQYF.

The chain employs TRBV10-3 and TRBJ2-1; 7 nucleotides line up with TRBD1. The CDR3 contains 16 residues. CDR1 ENHRY and CDR2 SYGVKD come from the germline V gene. The V segment lost 6 bases and the J segment 1 base; nucleotides outside the gene matches: 9. CDR3 amino acids: CAISAELQGSYNEQFF. The CDR3 nucleotides are TGTGCCATCAGCGCTGAACTACAGGGGTCCTACAATGAGCAGTTCTTC.

V is TRBV9 and J is TRBJ2-1, with D possibly TRBD1 on 6 matching bases. In germline, CDR1 is SGDLS, CDR2 YYNGEE. The V gene lost 4 bases and the J gene lost 4 bases, with 9 bases spanning the gap. The CDR3 has 13 amino acids. The CDR3 protein is CASSSGQYNEQFF. As DNA, the CDR3 is TGTGCCAGCAGCAGCGGACAGTACAATGAGCAGTTCTTC.

The chain couples TRBV27 to TRBJ2-2; the match to TRBD2 covers 7 bases. Germline V gene data show CDR1 as MNHEY and CDR2 as SMNVEV (reference sequence). J was trimmed by 3 bases and V by 4 bases; bases with no gene match: 5. This CDR3 comprises 15 residues. CDR3 residues: CASSSHRGDTGELFF. For the CDR3, the DNA is TGTGCCAGCAGTTCCCACCGGGGGGACACCGGGGAGCTGTTTTTT.

This rearrangement joins TRBV6-5 to TRBJ2-5; perhaps TRBD2 as D (5 bases). V was trimmed by 2 bases and J by 4 bases, leaving 8 bases between them. CDR3 length equals 13 residues. Per germline, CDR1 MNHEY and CDR2 SVGAGI. As DNA, the CDR3 is TGTGCCAGCAGTTACCTAGCCCGAGAGACCCAGTACTTC. Protein: CASSYLARETQYF.

J is TRBJ2-1 and V is TRBV24-1; 9 bases are a match to TRBD1. Germline V gene sequence: CDR1 KGHDR, CDR2 SFDVKD. The CDR3 has 19 amino acids. Losses at the gene ends were 4 bases for V and 3 bases for J; bases not matched to a gene: 15. The CDR3 DNA reads as TGTGCCACCAGTGAGCCCGGGGGACAGGGCGGATGGGGCTACAATGAGCAGTTCTTC. Protein: CATSEPGGQGGWGYNEQFF.

The chain is built from TRBV5-1 and TRBJ2-1; a weak D match, TRBD1 (5 bases). CDR3 length equals 15 residues. V lost 0 bases, J lost 9 bases, and 16 bases lay in between. Germline-derived CDR1 and CDR2 are SGHRS and YFSETQ. Written as DNA, the CDR3 is TGCGCCAGCAGCTTGGACCGGGCCAAAGGGGCTGAGCAGTTCTTC. Protein: CASSLDRAKGAEQFF.